This T cell receptor (beta chain) originates from a study of CD8+ T cells in alopecia areata. Study-wide results and limits: Across lesional scalp, and particularly alopecia totalis/universalis, clonality surpassed that of normal scalp.

For this clone: Antigen specificity is unknown.

V dropped 4 bases and J dropped 5; count of bases not matched to a gene: 12. The length of the CDR3 is 16 residues. In germline, CDR1 is SEHNR, CDR2 FQNEAQ (reference sequence). cDNA prepared by RNA extraction and subsequent reverse transcription served as the template for sequencing. Sequenced by immunoSEQ multiplex PCR; TCRdb stores in-frame clones only, minus some. The table shows about 110,000 clones, with 55% to 75% occurring only once. V is TRBV7-9 and J is TRBJ2-5; 8 bases agree with TRBD1. The material sequenced was CD8+ T cells sorted from blood. The sequence was obtained from a human donor in good health. CDR3 loop: CASSSFPGGAVETQYF. CDR3 nucleotides: TGTGCCAGCAGCTCCTTTCCAGGGGGCGCGGTGGAGACCCAGTACTTC.